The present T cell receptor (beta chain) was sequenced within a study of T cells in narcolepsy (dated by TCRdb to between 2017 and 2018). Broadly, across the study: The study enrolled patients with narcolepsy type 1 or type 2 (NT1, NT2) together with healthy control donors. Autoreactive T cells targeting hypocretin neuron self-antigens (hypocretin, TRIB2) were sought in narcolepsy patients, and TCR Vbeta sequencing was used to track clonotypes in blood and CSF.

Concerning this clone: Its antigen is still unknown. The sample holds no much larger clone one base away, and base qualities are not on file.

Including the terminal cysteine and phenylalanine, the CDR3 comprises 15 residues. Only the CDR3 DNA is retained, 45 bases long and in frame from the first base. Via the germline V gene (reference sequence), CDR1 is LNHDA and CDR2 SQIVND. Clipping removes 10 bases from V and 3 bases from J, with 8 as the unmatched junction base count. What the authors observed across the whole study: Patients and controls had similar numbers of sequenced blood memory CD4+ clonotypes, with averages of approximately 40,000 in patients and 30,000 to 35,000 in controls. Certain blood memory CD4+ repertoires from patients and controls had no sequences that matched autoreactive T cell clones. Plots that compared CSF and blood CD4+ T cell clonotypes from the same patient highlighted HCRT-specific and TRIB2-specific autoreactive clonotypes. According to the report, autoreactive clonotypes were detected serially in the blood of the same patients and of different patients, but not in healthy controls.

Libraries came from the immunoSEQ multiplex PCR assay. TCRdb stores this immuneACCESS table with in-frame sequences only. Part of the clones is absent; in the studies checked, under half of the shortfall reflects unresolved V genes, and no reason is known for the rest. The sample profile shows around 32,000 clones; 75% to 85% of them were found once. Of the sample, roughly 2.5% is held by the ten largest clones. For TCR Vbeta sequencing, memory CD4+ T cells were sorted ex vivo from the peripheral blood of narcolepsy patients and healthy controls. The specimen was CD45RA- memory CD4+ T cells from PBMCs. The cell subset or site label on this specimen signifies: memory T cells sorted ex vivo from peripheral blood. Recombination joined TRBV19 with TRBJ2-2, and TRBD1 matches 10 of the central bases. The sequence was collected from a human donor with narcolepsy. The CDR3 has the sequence CATKKTGGYTGELFF. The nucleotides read TGTGCCACCAAGAAGACAGGGGGCTACACCGGGGAGCTGTTTTTT.